The 10 T cell receptor beta chains below all came from one sample that was sequenced in a study of T cell changes during pregnancy in multiple sclerosis. Assay: immunoSEQ multiplex PCR; the TCRdb copy retains only in-frame clones and omits some. Of fewer than 70,000 clones in the sample, about 92% were seen once. This material consisted of peripheral blood, taken in the second trimester of pregnancy. These receptors were collected from a female donor in good health, enrolled as a control in a pregnancy study.

This chain links TRBV21-1 with TRBJ2-7; TRBD1 is the table's D call, not checked against the DNA. TRBV21-1 is shown as a pseudogene. This CDR3 is built from 16 residues. The CDR3: CASSRSMAGDSYEQYF. The CDR3 DNA reads as TGTGCCAGCAGTCGGAGTATGGCAGGGGACTCCTACGAGCAGTACTTC.

This clone has a single count. The V gene is TRBV2, the J gene TRBJ2-7, with TRBD2 identical over 10 bases. This CDR3 is 17 amino acids long. J was trimmed by 3 bases and V by 2 bases; bases with no gene match: 10. CDR1 is SNHLY, CDR2 FYNNEI, per germline. The CDR3 DNA sequence: TGTGCCAGCAGTGAAACGGCTAGCGGGGGTGCCCTCTACGAGCAGTACTTC. Its protein is CASSETASGGALYEQYF.

This sequence joins TRBV29-1 and TRBJ1-5; a weak D match, TRBD1 (5 bases). The V end was cut by 7 bases, the J end by 7 bases, with 14 bases between. CDR1 and CDR2 from the germline V gene are SQVTM and ANQGSEA. CDR3 length: 12 residues. The CDR3 sequence is CSAPEGPQPQHF. In nucleotides, the CDR3 is TGCAGCGCCCCGGAGGGGCCCCAGCCCCAGCATTTT.

This clone has a handful of counts. One end of the junction does not line up with germline, which may come from a read error. The chain recombines TRBV7-7 with TRBJ2-5, with D unresolved. The CDR3 loop spans 13 amino acids. Germline values: CDR1 SSHAT, CDR2 FNYEAQ (reference sequence). CDR3 nucleotide sequence: TGTGCTAGCAGCTTGGGCATTCAAGAGACCCAGTACTTC. As protein: CASSLGIQETQYF.

The chain employs TRBV11-3 and TRBJ2-7; possibly TRBD2 for D (7 bases). CDR1 SGHNT and CDR2 YENEEA come from the germline V gene. This CDR3 spans 14 amino acids. V lost 5 bases and J 5 bases, leaving 16 bases between the germline ends. As DNA, the CDR3 is TGTGCCAGCAGCGGTCGGGGGGCGAGCAACGAGCAGTACTTC. Its translation: CASSGRGASNEQYF.

This chain links TRBV25-1 with TRBJ2-3; 8 bases fit TRBD2. Germline V gene sequence: CDR1 MGHDK, CDR2 SYGVNS. CDR3 length: 15 residues. V shed 5 bases and J 3 bases; nucleotides not matched to a gene: 7. Here the CDR3 DNA reads TGTGCCAGCAGTCTTCCGGGAGGGGGTACAGATACGCAGTATTTT. It yields the protein CASSLPGGGTDTQYF.

V is TRBV28 and J is TRBJ2-7; 7 bases align to TRBD2. This CDR3 contains 15 residues. V lost 11 bases, J lost 1 base, and 14 bases stayed unmatched. Germline assignment: CDR1 MDHEN and CDR2 SYDVKM. CDR3 coding DNA: TGTGCCTCCCATTTCTCTAGCGGAGAGTCCTACGAGCAGTACTTC. Its translation is CASHFSSGESYEQYF. The variable domain in full, with the rest retrieved from reference TRBV28 and TRBJ2-7, is DVKVTQSSRYLVKRTGEKVFLECVQDMDHENMFWYRQDPGLGLRLIYFSYDVKMKEKGDIPEGYSVSREKKERFSLILESASTNQTSMYLCASHFSSGESYEQYFGPGTRLTVT.

J is TRBJ2-4 and V is TRBV19; maybe TRBD2 (6 bases). The V gene's germline CDR1 is LNHDA and CDR2 SQIVND (reference sequence). V gave up 3 bases and J gave up 1 base, with 13 bases separating them. This CDR3 spans 16 amino acids. The CDR3 DNA sequence: TGTGCCAGTAGTATGTTCGGGAGAGGGGCCAAAAACATTCAGTACTTC. Its protein is CASSMFGRGAKNIQYF.

The chain couples TRBV11-1 to TRBJ1-1; no clear D. This CDR3 is 15 amino acids long. Trimming removed 1 base from V and 6 bases from J, with 15 bases in between. The germline gives CDR1 SGHAT, CDR2 FQDESV (reference sequence). DNA of the CDR3: TGTGCCAGCAGCTTAGACCTTGAAAGCTTGCCTGAAGCTTTCTTT. Translated, it gives CASSLDLESLPEAFF.

V is TRBV29-1 and J is TRBJ1-2; the D gene is possibly TRBD1 (6 bases). Between the trimmed V and J ends, which lost 3 bases and 5 bases, there was a span of 16 bases. The CDR3 runs 14 residues. CDR1 SQVTM and CDR2 ANQGSEA come from the germline V gene. CDR3 sequence reads: CSVDNAGAIYGYTF. The CDR3 DNA reads as TGCAGCGTTGATAATGCAGGGGCGATATATGGCTACACCTTC.